The rows below give T cell receptor beta chains drawn from one sample of a study of CD8 T cells in ankylosing spondylitis. TCRdb called the 5' RACE reads again in MiXCR, with one record for every CDR3 protein. Here the sample spans some 130,000 distinct CDR3 sequences, 7.3% being singletons. What was sequenced was blood, either unsorted or a sorted T cell fraction (not recorded which). The origin of the receptors is a female donor with ankylosing spondylitis or in good health (not recorded which). Each CDR3 is given with its conserved first and last residue. The D gene is left open where the match is weak. Size is stated for part of the rows, as once, few or many counts, or as a class when the clone is expanded.

d_call	j_call	clone_size	v_call	cdr3_aa	cdr3_nt
-	TRBJ2-7	many	TRBV28	CATTSLGISKQYF	TGTGCCACCACTAGTTTGGGGATTAGCAAGCAGTACTTC
TRBD2	TRBJ2-1	many	TRBV29-1	CSVLVSGGALGEQFF	TGCAGCGTCCTCGTTAGCGGGGGGGCCTTGGGTGAGCAGTTCTTC
TRBD1	TRBJ1-4	many	TRBV5-1	CASRPGQGGEKLFF	TGCGCCAGCAGACCGGGACAGGGGGGAGAAAAACTGTTTTTT
TRBD2	TRBJ2-1	many	TRBV3-1	CASSQSTLAGGFSYNEQFF	TGTGCCAGCAGCCAATCCACACTAGCGGGGGGTTTTTCCTACAATGAGCAGTTCTTC
TRBD1	TRBJ1-1	many	TRBV2	CASSVGQGNTEAFF	TGTGCCAGCAGCGTGGGACAGGGAAACACTGAAGCTTTCTTT
TRBD1	TRBJ2-3	-	TRBV9	CASSVHPGQGTDTQYF	TGTGCCAGCAGCGTACACCCGGGACAGGGGACAGATACGCAGTATTTT
-	TRBJ2-6	-	TRBV29-1	CSVEGAGANVLTF	TGCAGCGTTGAAGGGGCTGGGGCCAACGTCCTGACTTTC
TRBD2	TRBJ2-1	many	TRBV4-2	CATRTSGGIYNEQFF	TGTGCCACGAGGACTAGCGGGGGAATCTACAATGAGCAGTTCTTC
-	TRBJ1-2	many	TRBV4-3	CASSQNPSGDYGYTF	TGCGCCAGCAGCCAAAACCCGTCGGGAGACTATGGCTACACCTTC
-	TRBJ2-5	many	TRBV12-3/TRBV12-4	CASSLGVGGGRETQYF	TGTGCCAGCAGTTTAGGGGTTGGGGGTGGAAGGGAGACCCAGTACTTC
-	TRBJ2-4	many	TRBV5-1	CASSPLDPAKNIQYF	TGCGCCAGCAGCCCACTAGACCCAGCCAAAAACATTCAGTACTTC
-	TRBJ2-6	many	TRBV12-3/TRBV12-4	CASGPGLSGANVLTF	TGTGCCAGCGGCCCCGGGCTCTCTGGGGCCAACGTCCTGACTTTC
TRBD1	TRBJ2-3	many	TRBV7-2	CASKRGQGNTQYF	TGTGCCAGCAAGAGGGGACAGGGTAATACGCAGTATTTT
TRBD2	TRBJ2-1	-	TRBV9	CASSVEAGGYNEQFF	TGTGCCAGCAGCGTAGAAGCGGGGGGATACAATGAGCAGTTCTTC
-	TRBJ1-2	many	TRBV5-6	CASSWERENYGYTF	TGTGCCAGCAGCTGGGAAAGGGAAAACTATGGCTACACCTTC
TRBD2	TRBJ2-1	many	TRBV20-1	CSARGRQERGSYNEQFF	TGCAGTGCTAGAGGGCGTCAGGAGCGGGGGTCCTACAATGAGCAGTTCTTC
-	TRBJ1-2	many	TRBV7-9	CASSLEQTSWSGYTF	TGTGCCAGCAGCTTAGAACAGACTTCGTGGAGTGGCTACACCTTC
-	TRBJ2-7	many	TRBV7-8	CASSLANKGYEQYF	TGTGCCAGCAGCTTAGCGAATAAGGGGTACGAGCAGTACTTC
-	TRBJ1-6	many	TRBV5-6	CASSLGTTNSPLHF	TGTGCCAGCAGCTTGGGGACCACCAATTCACCCCTCCACTTT
-	TRBJ1-2	many	TRBV5-1	CASSPGRSDYGYTF	TGCGCCAGCAGCCCCGGACGGTCCGACTATGGCTACACCTTC
-	TRBJ2-5	many	TRBV7-9	CASSLALVWVEETQYF	TGTGCCAGCAGCTTAGCGCTTGTTTGGGTTGAGGAGACCCAGTACTTC
-	TRBJ2-3	many	TRBV7-6	CASSFASVVDTQYF	TGTGCCAGCAGCTTTGCTAGTGTAGTAGATACGCAGTATTTT
-	TRBJ2-3	many	TRBV10-3	CATNGHPDGADTQYF	TGTGCCACCAATGGACACCCTGATGGAGCAGATACGCAGTATTTT
TRBD1	TRBJ1-6	-	TRBV5-1	CASSSRQGGGNSPLHF	TGCGCCAGCAGCTCCAGACAGGGTGGTGGGAATTCACCCCTCCACTTT
TRBD1	TRBJ1-4	few	TRBV5-5	CASTRGSNEKLFF	TGTGCCAGCACCAGGGGGTCTAATGAAAAACTGTTTTTT
TRBD1	TRBJ2-3	many	TRBV4-1	CASSQMGQGAQDTQYF	TGCGCCAGCAGCCAGATGGGACAGGGGGCACAAGATACGCAGTATTTT
-	TRBJ2-1	many	TRBV5-1	CASSPAATVSYNEQFF	TGCGCCAGCAGCCCAGCCGCGACGGTCTCCTACAATGAGCAGTTCTTC
-	TRBJ2-1	many	TRBV7-9	CACGGQNNEQFF	TGTGCCTGCGGGGGCCAGAACAATGAGCAGTTCTTC
-	TRBJ1-2	many	TRBV6-4	CASSDSGGYTF	TGTGCCAGCAGTGACTCTGGTGGCTACACCTTC
-	TRBJ2-5	many	TRBV20-1	CSARPRRFQETQYF	TGCAGTGCTAGACCTAGACGGTTCCAAGAGACCCAGTACTTC
-	TRBJ2-1	many	TRBV5-1	CASSLAFGGPENEQFF	TGCGCCAGCAGCTTGGCCTTTGGGGGGCCAGAGAATGAGCAGTTCTTC
-	TRBJ2-2	many	TRBV5-1	CASSLRATGELFF	TGCGCCAGCAGCTTGAGAGCAACCGGGGAGCTGTTTTTT
-	TRBJ2-1	many	TRBV30	CAWNRGTNEQFF	TGTGCCTGGAATCGCGGTACCAATGAGCAGTTCTTC
TRBD2	TRBJ2-1	once	TRBV6-1	CASSEVAGGYNEQFF	TGTGCCAGCAGTGAAGTAGCGGGGGGCTACAATGAGCAGTTCTTC
TRBD1	TRBJ2-2	-	TRBV5-1	CASSWGTEYTGELFF	TGCGCCAGCAGCTGGGGGACAGAATACACCGGGGAGCTGTTTTTT
-	TRBJ2-3	many	TRBV20-1	CSASRGRGDTQYF	TGCAGTGCTAGCCGAGGGAGAGGGGATACGCAGTATTTT
TRBD1	TRBJ2-5	-	TRBV28	CASSYRGWGEETQYF	TGTGCCAGCAGTTACAGGGGGTGGGGAGAAGAGACCCAGTACTTC
TRBD1	TRBJ1-6	many	TRBV6-1	CASSGTGADNSPLHF	TGTGCCAGCAGTGGGACAGGGGCGGATAATTCACCCCTCCACTTT
-	TRBJ2-7	few	TRBV29-1	CSVRGVYEQYF	TGCAGCGTACGAGGGGTCTACGAGCAGTACTTC
-	TRBJ2-7	many	TRBV3-1	CASSRTTYEQYF	TGTGCCAGCAGCCGGACCACCTACGAGCAGTACTTC
-	TRBJ1-4	-	TRBV7-9	CASSFAEKLFF	TGTGCCAGCAGCTTTGCTGAAAAACTGTTTTTT
TRBD1	TRBJ2-7	few	TRBV4-2	CASSQDPSRGPNEQYF	TGTGCCAGCAGCCAAGATCCCAGCAGGGGGCCCAACGAGCAGTACTTC
-	TRBJ2-2	few	TRBV12-3/TRBV12-4	CASSLVGPGELFF	TGTGCCAGCAGTTTAGTGGGGCCCGGGGAGCTGTTTTTT